This TCR beta chain was identified during a study of technical replicates of blood from a few donors (dated by TCRdb to the late 2010s). Of note for this clone: The antigen it binds to is not known. The input lacks base qualities; no much larger clone sits a single base away.

Library preparation used the immunoSEQ multiplex PCR assay. Held by TCRdb, this immuneACCESS table contains in-frame sequences only and omits some clones. Under half of the omission traces to an unresolved V gene where checked; the cause of the rest is unknown. Present in this sample are 78,000 or so clones, approximately 89% of which were seen just once. The ten most abundant clones make up 0.41% of the sample. From the cysteine through the phenylalanine, the CDR3 covers 14 amino acids. The retained sequence is limited to the CDR3, 42 bases, with the frame set at the first base. CDR1 is given as SGHTA and CDR2 as FQGNSA, both from the germline V gene. The V end loses 4 bases and the J end loses 7 bases, and a stretch of 17 bases separates them.

The source is a human donor in good health. Sequencing was carried out using T cells isolated from PBMCs. The chain joins TRBV7-2 to TRBJ2-7; the D segment cannot be called with confidence. In nucleotides, the sequence is TGTGCCAGCAGCTCCCCCGGCCGGCCGGGTGAGCAGTACTTC. It codes for CASSSPGRPGEQYF.